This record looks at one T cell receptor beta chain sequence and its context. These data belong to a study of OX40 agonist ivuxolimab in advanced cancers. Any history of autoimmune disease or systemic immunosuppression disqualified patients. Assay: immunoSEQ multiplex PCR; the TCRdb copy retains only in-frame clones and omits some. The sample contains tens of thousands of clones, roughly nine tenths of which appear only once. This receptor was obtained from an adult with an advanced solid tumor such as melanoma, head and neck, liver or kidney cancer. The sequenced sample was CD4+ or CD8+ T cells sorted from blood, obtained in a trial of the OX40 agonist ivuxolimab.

The DNA for the CDR3 is TGTGCCAGCAGCTTGACAGAAATCGATGGCTACACCTTC. Its translation: CASSLTEIDGYTF. The chain couples TRBV7-6 to TRBJ1-2, with D possibly TRBD1 on 5 matching bases. With 3 bases removed from V and 6 bases from J, the gap between germline ends came to 11 bases. The germline V gene has CDR1 SGHVS and CDR2 FNYEAQ. This CDR3 has 13 residues.